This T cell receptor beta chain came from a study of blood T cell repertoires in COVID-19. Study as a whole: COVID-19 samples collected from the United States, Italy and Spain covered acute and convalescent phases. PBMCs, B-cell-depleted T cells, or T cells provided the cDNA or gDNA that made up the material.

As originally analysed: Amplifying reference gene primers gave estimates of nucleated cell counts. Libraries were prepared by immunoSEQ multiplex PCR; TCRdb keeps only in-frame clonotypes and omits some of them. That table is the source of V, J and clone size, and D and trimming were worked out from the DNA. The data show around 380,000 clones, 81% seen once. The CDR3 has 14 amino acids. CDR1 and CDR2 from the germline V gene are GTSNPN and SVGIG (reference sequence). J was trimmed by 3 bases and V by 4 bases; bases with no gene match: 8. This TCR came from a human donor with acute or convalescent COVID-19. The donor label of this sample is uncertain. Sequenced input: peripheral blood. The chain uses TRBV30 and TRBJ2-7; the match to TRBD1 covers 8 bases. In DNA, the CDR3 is TGTGCCTGGATCCGGACAGGGTTAAACTACGAGCAGTACTTC. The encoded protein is CAWIRTGLNYEQYF.